The rows below give T cell receptor beta chains drawn from one sample of a study of blood T cells in healthy people across ages. TCRdb re-derived calls from the 5' RACE reads in MiXCR, one entry per CDR3 protein. Among about 540,000 distinct CDR3 sequences listed, less than 25% were seen once. This same sample was also part of a study on T cells of mothers and their children.

The sample was blood. All receptors come from a boy younger than 18 in good health. Both conserved end residues are part of each CDR3. Each record gives: clone size, CDR3 length, J gene, V gene, D gene, CDR3 DNA, CDR3 protein. D genes are given only for firm matches. Size is stated for part of the rows, as once, few or many counts, or as a class when the clone is expanded.

clone size: few
CDR3 length: 14
J gene: TRBJ2-2
V gene: TRBV4-3
D gene: NA
CDR3 DNA: TGCGCCAGCAGCCAAGACCCGGGAAGCTGGGAGCTGTTTTTT
CDR3 protein: CASSQDPGSWELFF

clone size: NA
CDR3 length: 15
J gene: TRBJ1-4
V gene: TRBV7-8
D gene: TRBD1
CDR3 DNA: TGTGCCAGCAGCCTAGCGGGACAGGGAGGAGAAAGACTGTTTTTT
CDR3 protein: CASSLAGQGGERLFF

clone size: few
CDR3 length: 14
J gene: TRBJ2-5
V gene: TRBV7-2
D gene: TRBD1
CDR3 DNA: TGTGCCAGCAGCCGCATGGGGACAGGCGGGACCCAGTACTTC
CDR3 protein: CASSRMGTGGTQYF

clone size: few
CDR3 length: 14
J gene: TRBJ2-7
V gene: TRBV29-1
D gene: TRBD1
CDR3 DNA: TGCAGCGTTGACACCGGGACAGGGTTCGGCGAGCAGTACTTC
CDR3 protein: CSVDTGTGFGEQYF

clone size: NA
CDR3 length: 16
J gene: TRBJ2-1
V gene: TRBV5-1
D gene: NA
CDR3 DNA: TGCGCCAGCAGCTTGGACGGAGACAGAAGATACAATGAGCAGTTCTTC
CDR3 protein: CASSLDGDRRYNEQFF

clone size: NA
CDR3 length: 13
J gene: TRBJ2-3
V gene: TRBV6-1
D gene: NA
CDR3 DNA: TGTGCCAGCAATAGCGGACCTCGCAATACGCAGTATTTT
CDR3 protein: CASNSGPRNTQYF

clone size: NA
CDR3 length: 14
J gene: TRBJ2-5
V gene: TRBV27
D gene: NA
CDR3 DNA: TGTGCCAGCAGTTTTAGCGGATTCCAAGAGACCCAGTACTTC
CDR3 protein: CASSFSGFQETQYF

clone size: NA
CDR3 length: 16
J gene: TRBJ2-3
V gene: TRBV6-1
D gene: NA
CDR3 DNA: TGTGCCAGCAGTGAAGCGCTCGGGACCCCCACAGATACGCAGTATTTT
CDR3 protein: CASSEALGTPTDTQYF

clone size: few
CDR3 length: 15
J gene: TRBJ1-2
V gene: TRBV9
D gene: NA
CDR3 DNA: TGTGCCAGCAGCCCGGGACGGACCCCACTCTATGGCTACACCTTC
CDR3 protein: CASSPGRTPLYGYTF

clone size: NA
CDR3 length: 13
J gene: TRBJ2-1
V gene: TRBV11-3
D gene: TRBD2
CDR3 DNA: TGTGCCAGTTCTAGCGGGACGACCGATGAGCAGTTCTTC
CDR3 protein: CASSSGTTDEQFF

clone size: few
CDR3 length: 12
J gene: TRBJ2-5
V gene: TRBV2
D gene: TRBD2
CDR3 DNA: TGTGCCAGCAAACTAGCGGGAAATGAGCGGTTCTTC
CDR3 protein: CASKLAGNERFF

clone size: many
CDR3 length: 16
J gene: TRBJ2-5
V gene: TRBV15
D gene: NA
CDR3 DNA: TGTGCCACCAGCAGGGGTGGGTTATCGGACAGAGAGACCCAGTACTTC
CDR3 protein: CATSRGGLSDRETQYF

clone size: NA
CDR3 length: 16
J gene: TRBJ2-5
V gene: TRBV7-2
D gene: TRBD2
CDR3 DNA: TGTGCCAGCAGCTTATCGGCTAGCGGGGGGGTCGGGACCCAGTACTTC
CDR3 protein: CASSLSASGGVGTQYF

clone size: NA
CDR3 length: 12
J gene: TRBJ2-5
V gene: TRBV11-2
D gene: NA
CDR3 DNA: TGTGCCAGCAGCTTAGCCAGGGCCGTTCAGTACTTC
CDR3 protein: CASSLARAVQYF

clone size: NA
CDR3 length: 13
J gene: TRBJ2-7
V gene: TRBV12-3/TRBV12-4
D gene: NA
CDR3 DNA: TGTGCCAGCAGGTCGGGGTGGTTTACGGAGCAGTACTTC
CDR3 protein: CASRSGWFTEQYF

clone size: few
CDR3 length: 15
J gene: TRBJ1-4
V gene: TRBV20-1
D gene: NA
CDR3 DNA: TGCAGTGCTAGAGGCCGGCGAGGCTGGAATGAAAAACTGTTTTTT
CDR3 protein: CSARGRRGWNEKLFF

clone size: NA
CDR3 length: 12
J gene: TRBJ2-5
V gene: TRBV29-1
D gene: TRBD2
CDR3 DNA: TGCAGCGTAGCGGGGCAGTCAGAGACCCAGTACTTC
CDR3 protein: CSVAGQSETQYF

clone size: NA
CDR3 length: 16
J gene: TRBJ2-1
V gene: TRBV5-1
D gene: TRBD2
CDR3 DNA: TGCGCCAGCAGCTTGACGGCGGGAGGGCCCTGGTATGAGCAGTTCTTC
CDR3 protein: CASSLTAGGPWYEQFF

clone size: NA
CDR3 length: 14
J gene: TRBJ1-1
V gene: TRBV18
D gene: NA
CDR3 DNA: TGTGCCAGCTCCCCTTCAACAGGGACCACTGAAGCTTTCTTT
CDR3 protein: CASSPSTGTTEAFF

clone size: NA
CDR3 length: 14
J gene: TRBJ2-7
V gene: TRBV7-8
D gene: TRBD1
CDR3 DNA: TGTGCCAGCAGTCGTCCGGGACAGGGTTCCGAGCAGTACTTC
CDR3 protein: CASSRPGQGSEQYF

clone size: NA
CDR3 length: 14
J gene: TRBJ2-7
V gene: TRBV20-1
D gene: NA
CDR3 DNA: TGCAGTGCTACGCCAGGGGACTCTGTATACGAGCAGTACTTC
CDR3 protein: CSATPGDSVYEQYF

clone size: NA
CDR3 length: 17
J gene: TRBJ2-4
V gene: TRBV5-1
D gene: TRBD2
CDR3 DNA: TGCGCCAGCAGCTTGGATGGGACTAGCGGGACCTCTAACATTCAGTACTTC
CDR3 protein: CASSLDGTSGTSNIQYF

clone size: NA
CDR3 length: 16
J gene: TRBJ1-4
V gene: TRBV2
D gene: NA
CDR3 DNA: TGTGCCAGCAGCGGACAGCCCACGGCAACTAATGAAAAACTGTTTTTT
CDR3 protein: CASSGQPTATNEKLFF

clone size: few
CDR3 length: 15
J gene: TRBJ2-7
V gene: TRBV4-3
D gene: NA
CDR3 DNA: TGCGCCAGCAGCCAAGAGGTAGGGGGAGATTACGAGCAGTACTTC
CDR3 protein: CASSQEVGGDYEQYF

clone size: NA
CDR3 length: 17
J gene: TRBJ2-7
V gene: TRBV12-3/TRBV12-4
D gene: NA
CDR3 DNA: TGTGCCAGCAGCCGTGGGGCCGGCACCAAAACCCCCTACGAGCAGTACTTC
CDR3 protein: CASSRGAGTKTPYEQYF

clone size: NA
CDR3 length: 15
J gene: TRBJ2-1
V gene: TRBV9
D gene: TRBD2
CDR3 DNA: TGTGCCAGCAGCGTAGCTAGCGGGATACACAATGAGCAGTTCTTC
CDR3 protein: CASSVASGIHNEQFF

clone size: NA
CDR3 length: 15
J gene: TRBJ2-7
V gene: TRBV7-3
D gene: TRBD2
CDR3 DNA: TGTGCCAGCACCCGCTGGACTAGCGGTCCCTACGAGCAGTACTTC
CDR3 protein: CASTRWTSGPYEQYF